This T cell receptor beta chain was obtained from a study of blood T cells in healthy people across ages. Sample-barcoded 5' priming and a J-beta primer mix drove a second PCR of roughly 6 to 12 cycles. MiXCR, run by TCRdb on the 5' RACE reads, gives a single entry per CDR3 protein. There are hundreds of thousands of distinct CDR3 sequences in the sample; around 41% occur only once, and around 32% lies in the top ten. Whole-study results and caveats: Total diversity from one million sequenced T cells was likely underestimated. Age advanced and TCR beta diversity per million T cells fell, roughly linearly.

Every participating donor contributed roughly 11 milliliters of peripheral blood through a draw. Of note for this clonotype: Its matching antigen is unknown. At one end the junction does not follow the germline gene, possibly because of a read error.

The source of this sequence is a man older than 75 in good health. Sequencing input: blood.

CDR3: CVSSQDLRGPRDEQYF. The CDR3 DNA sequence: TGTGTCAGCAGCCAGGATCTACGGGGACCACGGGACGAGCAGTACTTC. This chain joins TRBV4-2 and TRBJ2-7; D possibly uses TRBD1 or TRBD2 (5 bases each). Germline CDR1 and CDR2: LGHNA and YNFKEQ. This CDR3 has 16 residues.